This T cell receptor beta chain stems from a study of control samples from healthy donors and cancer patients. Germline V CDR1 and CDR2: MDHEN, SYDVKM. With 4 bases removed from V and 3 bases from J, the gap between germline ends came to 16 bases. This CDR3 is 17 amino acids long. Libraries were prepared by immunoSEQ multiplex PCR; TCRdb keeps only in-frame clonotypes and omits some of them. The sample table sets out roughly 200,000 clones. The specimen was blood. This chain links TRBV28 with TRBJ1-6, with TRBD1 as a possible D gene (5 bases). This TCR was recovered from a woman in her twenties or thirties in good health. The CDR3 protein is CASSSRQPAGYNSPLHF. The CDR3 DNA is TGTGCCAGCAGTTCCCGACAGCCGGCGGGCTATAATTCACCCCTCCACTTT.